The 3 T cell receptor beta chains presented below share a single source sample, sequenced in a study of quantifying T cell responses using KT2 cells. Study in general: Reverse transcription used primers in the TCR alpha and beta constant regions.

An oligo carrying a UMI was ligated to the cDNA 3' end. First-round PCR used three to five cycles and beta primers RC1.1 and RC1.2 covering TRBC1 and TRBC2. TCRdb reprocessed the UMI-ligation and nested PCR reads via MiXCR and lists one record per CDR3 protein. The sample consists of roughly 50,000 distinct CDR3 sequences, over 9% of them appearing once. Sequencing input: PBMCs spiked with cells of the T cell clone KT2. Receptors originate from a human donor.

There are many counts of this clonotype. The gene calls are TRBV6-6 and TRBJ2-3; the D gene is possibly TRBD2 (6 bases). CDR3 length equals 16 residues. Per germline, CDR1 MNHNY and CDR2 SVGAGI (reference sequence). Trimming shortened V by 8 bases and J by 2 bases, and 20 bases separated the two germline ends. The CDR3 sequence is CASVLRDSRFTDTQYF. The CDR3 DNA reads TGTGCCAGCGTTCTCCGGGACTCGCGATTCACAGATACGCAGTATTTT.

This clonotype was detected ten times or more. The CDR3 loop reads CSAKSGEGLAVQETQYF. The CDR3 coding sequence is TGCAGTGCTAAGTCGGGAGAGGGACTAGCGGTACAAGAGACCCAGTACTTC. This sequence joins TRBV20-1 and TRBJ2-5; TRBD2 matches 11 bases. Germline-derived CDR1 and CDR2 are DFQATT and SNEGSKA (reference sequence). This CDR3 contains 17 residues. V lost 4 bases, J lost 2 bases, and 12 bases stayed unmatched.

This clonotype was observed a handful of times. This chain uses TRBV14 with TRBJ2-7; D unclear. The CDR3 covers 12 residues. Germline CDR1 is SGHDN and CDR2 is FVKESK. Trimming left V 1 base short and J 4 bases short, with 5 bases between. The CDR3 nucleotides read TGTGCCAGCAGCCAAGCCATTTACGAGCAGTACTTC. The encoded protein is CASSQAIYEQYF.